This TCR beta chain was obtained from a study of control samples from healthy donors and cancer patients (TCRdb year 2020). V is pared back by 0 bases and J by 2 bases, with 11 bases lying between the germline termini. Via the germline V gene, CDR1 is MGHRA and CDR2 YSYEKL. From the cysteine up to the phenylalanine, the CDR3 has a length of 16 residues. The CDR3 DNA has 48 bases and is translated from base 1. On this clone: Its antigen is still unknown. Base qualities are not provided; no much larger clone lies one nucleotide away.

Library method: the immunoSEQ multiplex PCR assay. TCRdb carries this immuneACCESS record with in-frame sequences only. Its versions omit some clonotypes, under half of them owing to an unresolved V gene in the studies checked, with the rest unexplained. The sample table shows nearly 200,000 clones, and 90% to 95% are seen once. About 2% of the sample belongs to the ten largest clones. Sequencing was carried out using blood. The TCR sequence derives from a man younger than 45 in good health. The chain is encoded by TRBV4-1 joined to TRBJ1-3; no confident D gene assignment can be made. The nucleotide sequence reads as follows: TGCGCCAGCAGCCAAGAACCGACGGGGACTGGAAACACCATATATTTT. Its protein reads: CASSQEPTGTGNTIYF.